This TCR beta chain was sequenced during a study of blood T cell repertoires in COVID-19. About the study: The analysed material was cDNA or gDNA that came from T cells, B-cell-depleted T cells, or PBMCs.

The protocol was immunoSEQ multiplex PCR, while the TCRdb copy is restricted to in-frame clones and leaves out a portion. The sample consists of 250,000 to 300,000 clones, about nine tenths of them appearing once. The germline V and J ends were trimmed by 0 bases and 3 bases, with 12 bases remaining between them. CDR1 is SGHVS and CDR2 is FQNEAQ in the germline V gene. The CDR3 extends over 16 amino acids. The receptor's source is a woman aged 50 to 60 who had recovered from COVID-19. Sequencing was carried out using peripheral blood. The chain combines TRBV7-8 with TRBJ1-5; maybe TRBD1 (6 bases). CDR3 DNA sequence: TGTGCCAGCAGCTTAGCAGGGGGGGTTGACAATCAGCCCCAGCATTTT. Encoded protein: CASSLAGGVDNQPQHF. The full variable domain, completed using reference TRBV7-8 and TRBJ1-5, is GAGVSQSPRYKVAKRGQDVALRCDPISGHVSLFWYQQALGQGPEFLTYFQNEAQLDKSGLPSDRFFAERPEGSVSTLKIQRTQQEDSAVYLCASSLAGGVDNQPQHFGDGTRLSIL.